The 24 T cell receptor beta chains below come from one sample, sequenced in a study of shared clonotypes between healthy human individuals. Libraries were prepared by immunoSEQ multiplex PCR; TCRdb keeps only in-frame clonotypes and omits some of them. The repertoire includes 2 million to 2.5 million clones, 85% to 95% of them detected once, and 0.1% to 0.15% sits in the top ten. The specimen sequenced was naive CD4+ T cells sorted from blood. Subset given: CD45RA+ positively selected. These TCRs come from a young man in good health.

The V gene is TRBV9, the J gene TRBJ1-2; D uncertain. Germline lookup yields CDR1 SGDLS and CDR2 YYNGEE. V was trimmed by 3 bases and J by 8 bases, leaving 20 bases between them. The CDR3 sequence is 15 residues long. CDR3 protein: CASSDRGKVKEGYTF. Here the CDR3 DNA reads TGTGCCAGCAGCGACCGAGGAAAAGTCAAGGAGGGCTACACCTTC.

The chain employs TRBV7-6 and TRBJ2-2; tentatively, D is TRBD2 (5 bases). Trimming left V 1 base short and J 5 bases short, with 8 bases between. CDR3 size: 14 residues. In germline, CDR1 is SGHVS, CDR2 FNYEAQ. The CDR3 bases are TGTGCCAGCAGCTTAGTAACGGGAACCGGGGAGCTGTTTTTT. Encoded protein: CASSLVTGTGELFF.

The V call is TRBV15, the J call TRBJ1-5, with TRBD1 matching 8 bases. Trimming took 3 bases from V and 3 from J; bases not matched to a gene: 4. Germline lookup yields CDR1 LNHNV and CDR2 YYDKDF (reference sequence). CDR3 length: 15 amino acids. Here the CDR3 DNA reads TGTGCCACCAGCAGGGACAGGGTCCCCAATCAGCCCCAGCATTTT. Protein sequence: CATSRDRVPNQPQHF.

This clone was seen just once. V and J are TRBV27 and TRBJ1-2; D may be TRBD1 (6 bases). The CDR3 runs to 15 residues. The germline V and J ends were trimmed by 6 bases and 0 bases, with 14 bases remaining between them. Per the germline V gene, CDR1 is MNHEY and CDR2 is SMNVEV (reference sequence). The CDR3, as DNA: TGTGCCAGCAGGGGTGGGGGCAAAGCTAACTATGGCTACACCTTC. Its translation is CASRGGGKANYGYTF.

This chain connects TRBV30 to TRBJ2-7; possible D gene TRBD1, 6 bases. Looked up from germline, CDR1 is GTSNPN and CDR2 is SVGIG (reference sequence). This CDR3 comprises 13 residues. V lost 0 bases and J lost 3, with 9 bases in between. CDR3: CAWSVQGIYEQYF. The CDR3 DNA reads TGTGCCTGGAGTGTACAGGGCATCTACGAGCAGTACTTC.

This clone occurred once. V gene TRBV5-8 combines with J gene TRBJ2-7, with 9 bases fitting TRBD2. The J segment lost 1 base and the V segment lost 2 bases, leaving 4 bases of the junction unmatched. Per the germline V gene, CDR1 is SGHTS and CDR2 is YDEGEE. This CDR3 has 15 amino acids. The CDR3 sequence: CASSLGSGRSYEQYF. The CDR3 DNA is TGTGCCAGCAGCTTAGGAAGCGGGAGGTCCTACGAGCAGTACTTC.

The chain employs TRBV28 and TRBJ1-2, with D possibly matching TRBD1 (6 bases). There are 14 residues in the CDR3. Germline V lookup: CDR1 MDHEN, CDR2 SYDVKM. V was trimmed by 3 bases and J by 9 bases, leaving 17 bases between them. The CDR3 is CASSFGGLEERYTF. The CDR3 coding sequence is TGTGCCAGCAGTTTTGGGGGCCTCGAAGAACGCTACACCTTC.

This sequence joins TRBV6-5 and TRBJ1-6; no definite D call. Germline V gives CDR1 MNHEY, CDR2 SVGAGI. This CDR3 contains 16 residues. V lost 4 bases and J 5 bases, leaving 15 bases between the germline ends. The CDR3 sequence is CASSSSADGDNSPLHF. Written as DNA, the CDR3 is TGTGCCAGCAGTTCCTCCGCCGACGGGGATAATTCACCCCTCCACTTT.

The chain has TRBV9 and TRBJ2-6; no reliable D call. Between the trimmed V and J ends, which lost 3 bases and 8 bases, there was a span of 6 bases. Germline CDR1 is SGDLS and CDR2 is YYNGEE. CDR3 length: 12 amino acids. CDR3 DNA: TGTGCCAGCAGCGCTACGTCCAACGTCCTGACTTTC. Its protein is CASSATSNVLTF.

The chain is built from TRBV2 and TRBJ1-5; D uncertain. V lost 8 bases and J 6 bases, leaving 14 bases between the germline ends. The CDR3 is made up of 13 amino acids. The germline CDR1 and CDR2 sequences are SNHLY and FYNNEI. CDR3 bases: TGTGCCAGCGGGGTGGAGGACTCTCAGCCCCAGCATTTT. Protein: CASGVEDSQPQHF.

Concerning this clone: One junction end does not reproduce the germline sequence, and a read error may be involved. The CDR3 nucleotides read TGTGCCAGCAGTTTAAAGGGAAGCAATCAGCCCCAGCGTTTT. Translating it yields CASSLKGSNQPQRF. This chain joins TRBV27 and TRBJ1-5, with D unclear. The germline gives CDR1 MNHEY, CDR2 SMNVEV (reference sequence). CDR3 length: 14 residues.

The chain couples TRBV18 to TRBJ2-7, with D unclear. With 5 bases removed from V and 3 bases from J, the gap between germline ends came to 8 bases. In germline, CDR1 is KGHSH, CDR2 LQKENI. The CDR3 is 12 residues long. CDR3 sequence: CASSGSYYEQYF. In DNA form, the CDR3 reads TGTGCCAGCTCAGGATCGTACTACGAGCAGTACTTC.

Turning to this clone: Other DNA variants within this sample encode the same CDR3. The chain links TRBV18 to TRBJ2-6; D is unresolved. The V end was cut by 0 bases, the J end by 1 base, with 7 bases between. CDR3 length: 16 amino acids. Per germline, CDR1 KGHSH and CDR2 LQKENI. DNA for the CDR3: TGTGCCAGCTCACCACCCTCCGGTTCTGGGGCCAACGTCCTGACTTTC. Its protein is CASSPPSGSGANVLTF. The entire variable domain, with the rest obtained from reference TRBV18 and TRBJ2-6, is as follows: NAGVMQNPRHLVRRRGQEARLRCSPMKGHSHVYWYRQLPEEGLKFMVYLQKENIIDESGMPKERFSAEFPKEGPSILRIQQVVRGDSAAYFCASSPPSGSGANVLTFGAGSRLTVL.

This clone was detected only once. V gene TRBV28 combines with J gene TRBJ2-5; D not certain. The last part of the DNA fits TRBJ2-7 better; the J call may be wrong. Germline loops: CDR1 MDHEN, CDR2 SYDVKM. The CDR3 length is 13 residues. The CDR3 loop reads CASSSPRNYEQYF. CDR3 nucleotides: TGTGCCAGCAGTTCCCCGAGAAACTACGAGCAGTACTTC.

This sequence joins TRBV27 and TRBJ2-2; 8 nucleotides line up with TRBD1. V lost 6 bases and J lost 6; bases outside the gene matches: 9. In germline, CDR1 is MNHEY, CDR2 SMNVEV (reference sequence). CDR3 length: 15 amino acids. The DNA for the CDR3 is TGTGCCAGCAGCCCACAGGGGGGAGTCGCCGGGGAGCTGTTTTTT. Protein: CASSPQGGVAGELFF.

The V and J genes are TRBV4-3 and TRBJ2-2, with TRBD2 matching over 11 bases. V was pared by 4 bases and J by 5 bases, with 9 bases of the junction left unmatched. CDR1 LGHNA and CDR2 YSLEER come from the germline V gene. This CDR3 region has 17 residues. CDR3 region: CASSLQTSGMGTGELFF. CDR3 DNA sequence: TGCGCCAGCAGCCTTCAGACTAGCGGGATGGGTACCGGGGAGCTGTTTTTT.

A word on this clone: Within the sample, other DNA sequences also encode this same CDR3. The V gene is TRBV18, the J gene TRBJ1-3, with a weak D call TRBD1 (5 bases). The germline V gene has CDR1 KGHSH and CDR2 LQKENI. V was clipped by 3 bases and J by 0 bases, with 9 bases between them. The length of the CDR3 is 15 residues. The CDR3 nucleotides are TGTGCCAGCTCACCCCCTGGGACCTCTGGAAACACCATATATTTT. Protein sequence: CASSPPGTSGNTIYF.

The genes are TRBV10-2 and TRBJ1-4, with D possibly matching TRBD1 (5 bases). Germline V gene sequence: CDR1 WSHSY, CDR2 SAAADI. The V gene lost 8 bases and the J gene lost 10 bases, with 17 bases spanning the gap. The CDR3 covers 13 residues. The CDR3 loop is CASGGTERVKLFF. DNA of the CDR3: TGCGCCAGCGGGGGGACGGAGAGGGTAAAACTGTTTTTT.

The chain recombines TRBV10-3 with TRBJ1-5, with unresolved D. CDR1 is ENHRY and CDR2 is SYGVKD in the germline V gene. The CDR3 totals 16 residues. V shed 0 bases and J shed 1 base, with 10 bases lying between them. CDR3 bases: TGTGCCATCAGTGAGTCGTGGAGGGAGAGCAATCAGCCCCAGCATTTT. Translation gives CAISESWRESNQPQHF.

CDR3 in amino acids: CASSPRTGTQETQYF. The CDR3 coding sequence is TGTGCCAGCAGCCCCCGGACAGGAACCCAAGAGACCCAGTACTTC. The rearrangement joins TRBV14 to TRBJ2-5, with 7 bases lining up with TRBD1. The CDR3 extends over 15 amino acids. CDR1 and CDR2 from the germline V gene are SGHDN and FVKESK. V shed 4 bases, J shed 1 base, and the junction held 6 bases outside the gene matches. Together with reference TRBV14 and TRBJ2-5, the CDR3 gives the full variable domain: EAGVTQFPSHSVIEKGQTVTLRCDPISGHDNLYWYRRVMGKEIKFLLHFVKESKQDESGMPNNRFLAERTGGTYSTLKVQPAELEDSGVYFCASSPRTGTQETQYFGPGTRLLVL.

This sequence joins TRBV6-6 and TRBJ1-5; the D is unclear. Per germline, CDR1 MNHNY and CDR2 SVGAGI (reference sequence). The CDR3 runs to 16 residues. The V gene lost 2 bases and the J gene lost 2 bases, with 13 bases spanning the gap. CDR3 DNA: TGTGCCAGCAGTTACCAAGGCCCAGGCGGCAATCAGCCCCAGCATTTT. This sequence encodes CASSYQGPGGNQPQHF.

Details on this clone: The identical CDR3 is also encoded by other nucleotide sequences in the sample. This chain joins TRBV25-1 and TRBJ2-5, with D unresolved. The germline gives CDR1 MGHDK, CDR2 SYGVNS. The CDR3 loop spans 11 amino acids. V gave up 4 bases and J gave up 5 bases, with 5 bases separating them. CDR3 bases: TGTGCCAGCAGTGTGGGGGAGACCCAGTACTTC. Translated, it gives CASSVGETQYF.

J is TRBJ2-2 and V is TRBV27; 8 positions match TRBD2. J lost 0 bases, V lost 3 bases, and 6 bases had no gene match. Germline loops: CDR1 MNHEY, CDR2 SMNVEV (reference sequence). The CDR3 is made up of 17 amino acids. The CDR3: CASSLSSGAANTGELFF. The CDR3 DNA is TGTGCCAGCAGTTTGAGTAGCGGGGCCGCGAACACCGGGGAGCTGTTTTTT.

The chain uses TRBV19 and TRBJ2-5; D not resolved. This CDR3 is built from 11 residues. Trimming cost V 8 bases and J 7 bases, with 11 bases left between them. Germline loops: CDR1 LNHDA, CDR2 SQIVND (reference sequence). The CDR3 nucleotides are TGTGCCAGTGGTGACTGGGGGACCCAGTACTTC. It yields the protein CASGDWGTQYF.